These T cell receptor beta chains were read from a single sample in a study of immune characterization of retroperitoneal liposarcoma. TCRdb passed the PCR reads through MiXCR, listing each CDR3 protein once. The table lists more than 950 distinct CDR3 sequences, about 18% of them singletons. Sequencing was carried out using tumor tissue. Every receptor here comes from a male donor with retroperitoneal liposarcoma. The CDR3 runs from the conserved cysteine through the conserved F or W. The D gene is left open where the match is weak. Clone size is stated in some rows and not others, as once, few, many or a class when expanded.

v_gene	abundance	j_gene	d_gene	CDR3aa	CDR3nt
TRBV7-6	.	TRBJ2-2	.	CASSLARTGTGELFF	TGTGCCAGCAGCTTAGCGCGGACGGGAACCGGGGAGCTGTTTTTT
TRBV7-2	many	TRBJ2-3	TRBD2	CASSLGGLAGDAQYF	TGTGCCAGCAGCTTAGGGGGGCTAGCGGGAGACGCGCAGTATTTT
TRBV4-1	medium-sized	TRBJ2-7	TRBD1	CASSRGWDRPSGEQYF	TGCGCCAGCAGCCGAGGTTGGGACAGACCATCAGGCGAGCAGTACTTC
TRBV7-6	many	TRBJ2-3	.	CASSLPRGTDTQYF	TGTGCCAGCAGCTTACCCAGGGGCACAGATACGCAGTATTTT
TRBV7-2	medium-sized	TRBJ2-3	TRBD2	CASSLLAGVDTQYF	TGTGCCAGCAGCCTACTAGCGGGAGTGGATACGCAGTATTTT
TRBV12-3/TRBV12-4	many	TRBJ2-1	.	CASTLGGSQETQFF	TGTGCCAGCACCTTGGGGGGTTCCCAAGAGACCCAGTTCTTC
TRBV7-9	medium-sized	TRBJ2-1	TRBD2	CASSISLTSGSYEQFF	TGTGCCAGCAGCATTTCGCTGACTAGCGGGAGTTACGAGCAGTTCTTC
TRBV6-6	medium-sized	TRBJ2-7	.	CASKDQALGPVEQYF	TGTGCCAGTAAAGACCAAGCCCTCGGACCGGTGGAGCAGTACTTC
TRBV12-3/TRBV12-4	few	TRBJ2-1	TRBD2	CASTVAGSNNEQFF	TGTGCCAGCACGGTAGCGGGGAGTAACAATGAGCAGTTCTTC
TRBV6-1	large	TRBJ2-7	.	CASSDGPPGLYEQYF	TGTGCCAGCAGTGACGGACCGCCTGGCCTCTACGAGCAGTACTTC
TRBV7-2	few	TRBJ2-1	.	CASSSRPGGVYEQFF	TGTGCCAGCAGCTCACGCCCAGGGGGGGTGTACGAGCAGTTCTTC
TRBV11-2	.	TRBJ1-1	.	CASSLVRPSDRTNTEAFF	TGTGCCAGCAGCTTAGTACGGCCAAGCGACAGGACGAACACTGAAGCTTTCTTT
TRBV7-2	medium-sized	TRBJ2-1	.	CASSLERGVSNEQFF	TGTGCCAGCAGCTTAGAGAGAGGGGTAAGCAATGAGCAGTTCTTC
TRBV27	.	TRBJ2-7	.	CASRGLGISYEQYF	TGTGCCAGCAGGGGACTGGGGATCTCCTACGAGCAGTACTTC
TRBV6-1	large	TRBJ2-1	.	CASSLRAVETQFF	TGTGCCAGCAGTTTGAGGGCGGTGGAGACCCAGTTCTTC
TRBV7-2	large	TRBJ2-7	.	CASSLDRRIPDEQYF	TGTGCCAGCAGCTTAGATCGGCGGATCCCGGACGAGCAGTACTTC
TRBV6-6	medium-sized	TRBJ2-7	.	CASSYRDVRTYEQYF	TGTGCCAGCAGTTACCGGGACGTGCGAACCTACGAGCAGTACTTC
TRBV6-1	.	TRBJ2-5	TRBD2	CASSWGSGSGGETQYF	TGTGCCAGCAGTTGGGGTAGCGGGAGCGGGGGGGAGACCCAGTACTTC
TRBV6-5	.	TRBJ2-1	.	CASSYSTGKYNEQFF	TGTGCCAGCAGTTACTCTACAGGGAAATACAATGAGCAGTTCTTC
TRBV7-2	large	TRBJ2-5	.	CASTTSRDSQETQYF	TGTGCCAGCACCACTTCGCGGGACTCCCAAGAGACCCAGTACTTC
TRBV6-6	medium-sized	TRBJ2-1	.	CASSSPGGSYNEQFF	TGTGCCAGCAGCTCCCCGGGGGGCAGCTACAATGAGCAGTTCTTC
TRBV6-6	.	TRBJ2-3	.	CASRRSDTQYF	TGTGCCAGCAGGAGGAGTGATACGCAGTATTTT